This TCR beta chain is drawn from a study of T-cell reconstitution after alpha-beta-depleted transplantation in children. Study-wide points: Surviving recipient T cells and thymic progenitors accounted for the high day-60 TCRbeta diversity observed in some patients. Reportedly, only several hundred clones from non-depleted graft cells drove alpha-beta T-cell counts at about two months. Among T cells one year after transplant, newly produced cells accounted for most counts and diversity.

The germline gives CDR1 SGHKS, CDR2 YYEKEE (reference sequence). Trimming pared 3 bases from V and 4 bases from J, leaving 10 bases between. The CDR3 totals 13 residues. Preparation of the TCRbeta library involved a method that used unique molecular identifiers. TCRdb re-called the PCR reads with MiXCR, one entry per CDR3 protein. This sample yields 150,000 to 250,000 distinct CDR3 sequences, of which roughly 6.5% are seen a single time; around 4.4% belongs to the top ten. Many counts were recorded for this clonotype. Its specificity is unknown. The chain has TRBV5-5 and TRBJ1-1; TRBD1 is a possible D gene (5 bases). The TCR originated in a girl under three years old with combined immunodeficiency, due to receive a stem cell transplant. Sequenced material: PBMCs, taken before TCRalphabeta/CD19-depleted stem cell transplant. The CDR3 nucleotides are TGTGCCAGCAGCTGGGACGTTGCCACTGAAGCTTTCTTT. Its translation: CASSWDVATEAFF.